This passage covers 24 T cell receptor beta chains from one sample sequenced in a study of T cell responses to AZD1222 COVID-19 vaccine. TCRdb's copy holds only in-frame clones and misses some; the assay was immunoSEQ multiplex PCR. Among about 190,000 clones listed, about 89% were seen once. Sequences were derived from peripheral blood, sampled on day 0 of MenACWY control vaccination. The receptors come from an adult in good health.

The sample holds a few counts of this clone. The CDR3 nucleotides are TGTGCCAGCAGCCCCGGACTCGAGCAGTACTTC. Its protein is CASSPGLEQYF. The rearrangement joins TRBV7-9 to TRBJ2-7; D might be TRBD2 (5 bases). The V gene lost 5 bases and the J gene lost 6 bases, with 8 bases spanning the gap. Germline V lookup: CDR1 SEHNR, CDR2 FQNEAQ (reference sequence). This CDR3 region has 11 residues.

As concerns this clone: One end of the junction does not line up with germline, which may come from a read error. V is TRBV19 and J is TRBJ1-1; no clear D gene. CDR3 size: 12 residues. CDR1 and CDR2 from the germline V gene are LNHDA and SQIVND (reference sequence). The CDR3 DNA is TGTACCAGTAGTACAGCAAACACTGAAGCTTTCTTT. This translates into CTSSTANTEAFF.

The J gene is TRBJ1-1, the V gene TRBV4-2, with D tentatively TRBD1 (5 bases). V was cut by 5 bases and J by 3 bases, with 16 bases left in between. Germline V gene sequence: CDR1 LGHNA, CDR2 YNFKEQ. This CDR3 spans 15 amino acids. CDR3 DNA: TGTGCCAGCAGCGCCCGGACGCGAGGGGACACTGAAGCTTTCTTT. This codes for CASSARTRGDTEAFF.

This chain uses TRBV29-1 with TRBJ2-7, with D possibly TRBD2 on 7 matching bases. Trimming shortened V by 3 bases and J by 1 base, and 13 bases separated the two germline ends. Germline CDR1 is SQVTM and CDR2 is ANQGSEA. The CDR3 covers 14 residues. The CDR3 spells CSVEFKGGSYEQYF. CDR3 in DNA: TGCAGCGTTGAGTTTAAGGGGGGGTCCTACGAGCAGTACTTC.

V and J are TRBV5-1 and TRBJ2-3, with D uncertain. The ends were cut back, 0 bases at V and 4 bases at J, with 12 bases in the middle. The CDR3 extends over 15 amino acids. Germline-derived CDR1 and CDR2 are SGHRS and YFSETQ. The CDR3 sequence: CASSLASSSADTQYF. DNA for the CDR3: TGCGCCAGCAGCTTGGCTTCTAGTTCGGCAGATACGCAGTATTTT.

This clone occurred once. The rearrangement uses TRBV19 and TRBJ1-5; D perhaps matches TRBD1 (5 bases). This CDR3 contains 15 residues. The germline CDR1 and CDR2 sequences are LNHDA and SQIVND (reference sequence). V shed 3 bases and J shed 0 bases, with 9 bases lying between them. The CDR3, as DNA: TGTGCCAGTAGTATGGGGGGGTATAGCAATCAGCCCCAGCATTTT. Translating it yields CASSMGGYSNQPQHF.

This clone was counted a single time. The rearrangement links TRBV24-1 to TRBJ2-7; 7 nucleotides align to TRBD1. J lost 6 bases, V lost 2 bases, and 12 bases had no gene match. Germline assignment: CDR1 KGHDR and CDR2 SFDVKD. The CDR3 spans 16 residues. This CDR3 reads CATSDSPPAGGTEQYF. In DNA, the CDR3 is TGTGCCACCAGTGATTCTCCCCCGGCAGGGGGAACCGAGCAGTACTTC.

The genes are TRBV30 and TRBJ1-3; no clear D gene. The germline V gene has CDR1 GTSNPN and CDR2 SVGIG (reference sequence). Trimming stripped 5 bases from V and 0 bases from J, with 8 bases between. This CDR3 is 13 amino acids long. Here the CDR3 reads CAWELTSGNTIYF. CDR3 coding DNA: TGTGCCTGGGAGCTCACCTCTGGAAACACCATATATTTT.

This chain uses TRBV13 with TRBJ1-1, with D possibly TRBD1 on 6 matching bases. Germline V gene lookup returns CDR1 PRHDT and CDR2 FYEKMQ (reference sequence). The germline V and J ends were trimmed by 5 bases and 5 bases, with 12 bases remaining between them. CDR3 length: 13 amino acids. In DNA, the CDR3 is TGTGCCAGCAGCCCCGGGGGGGCAACTGAAGCTTTCTTT. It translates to CASSPGGATEAFF.

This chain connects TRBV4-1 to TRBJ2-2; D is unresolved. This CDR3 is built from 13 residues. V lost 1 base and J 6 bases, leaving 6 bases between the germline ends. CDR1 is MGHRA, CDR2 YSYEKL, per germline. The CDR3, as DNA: TGCGCCAGCAGCCAAGTCTACCCCGGGGAGCTGTTTTTT. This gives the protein CASSQVYPGELFF.

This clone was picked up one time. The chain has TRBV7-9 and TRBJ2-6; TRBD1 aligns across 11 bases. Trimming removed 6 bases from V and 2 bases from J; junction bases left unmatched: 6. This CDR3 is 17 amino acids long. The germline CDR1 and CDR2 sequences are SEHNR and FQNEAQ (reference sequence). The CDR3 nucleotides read TGTGCCAGCAGACCTGGACAGGGGGCGGCTGGGGCCAACGTCCTGACTTTC. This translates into CASRPGQGAAGANVLTF.

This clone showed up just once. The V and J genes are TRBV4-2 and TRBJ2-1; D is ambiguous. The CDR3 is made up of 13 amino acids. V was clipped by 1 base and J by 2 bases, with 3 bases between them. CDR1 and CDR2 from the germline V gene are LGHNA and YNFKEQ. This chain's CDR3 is CASSQVTYNEQFF. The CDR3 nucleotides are TGTGCCAGCAGCCAAGTAACCTACAATGAGCAGTTCTTC.

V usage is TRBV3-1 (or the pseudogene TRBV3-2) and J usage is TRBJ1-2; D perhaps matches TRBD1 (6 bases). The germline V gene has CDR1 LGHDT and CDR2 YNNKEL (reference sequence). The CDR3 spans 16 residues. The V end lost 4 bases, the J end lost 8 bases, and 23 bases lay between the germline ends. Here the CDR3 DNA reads TGTGCCAGCAGCCTTTCAACGGGACACCTTATTGGCGGCTACACCTTC. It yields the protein CASSLSTGHLIGGYTF.

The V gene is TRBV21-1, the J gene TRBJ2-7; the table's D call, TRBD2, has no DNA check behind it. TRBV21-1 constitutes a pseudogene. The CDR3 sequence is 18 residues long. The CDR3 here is CASSKESPMGLAVYEQYF. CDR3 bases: TGTGCCAGCAGCAAAGAGTCCCCGATGGGACTAGCCGTCTACGAGCAGTACTTC.

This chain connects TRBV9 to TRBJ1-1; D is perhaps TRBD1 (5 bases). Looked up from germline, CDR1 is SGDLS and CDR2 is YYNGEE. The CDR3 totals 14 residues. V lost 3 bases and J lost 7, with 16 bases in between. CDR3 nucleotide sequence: TGTGCCAGCAGCGGATACAAAGAGGGGAGTGAAGCTTTCTTT. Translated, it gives CASSGYKEGSEAFF.

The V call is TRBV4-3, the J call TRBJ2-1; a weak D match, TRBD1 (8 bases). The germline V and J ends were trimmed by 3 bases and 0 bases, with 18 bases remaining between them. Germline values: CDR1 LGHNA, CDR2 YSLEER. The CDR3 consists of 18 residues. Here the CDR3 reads CASSHSQGGFGSYNEQFF. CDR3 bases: TGCGCCAGCAGCCATTCACAGGGGGGGTTCGGCTCCTACAATGAGCAGTTCTTC.

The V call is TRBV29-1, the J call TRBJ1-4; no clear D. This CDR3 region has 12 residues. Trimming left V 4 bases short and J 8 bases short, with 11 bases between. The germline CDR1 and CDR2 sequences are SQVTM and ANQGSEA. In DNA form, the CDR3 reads TGCAGCGTTGGCATGCGTGGGGAAAAACTGTTTTTT. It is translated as CSVGMRGEKLFF.

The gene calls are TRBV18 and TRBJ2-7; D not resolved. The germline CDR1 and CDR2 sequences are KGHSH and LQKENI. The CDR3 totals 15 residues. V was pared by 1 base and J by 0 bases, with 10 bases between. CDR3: CASSPLNTSSYEQYF. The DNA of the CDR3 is TGTGCCAGCTCACCACTTAACACCAGCTCCTACGAGCAGTACTTC.

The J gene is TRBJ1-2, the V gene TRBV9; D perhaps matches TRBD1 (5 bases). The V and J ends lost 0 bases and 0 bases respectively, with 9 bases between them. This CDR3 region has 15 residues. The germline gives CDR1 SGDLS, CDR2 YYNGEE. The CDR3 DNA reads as TGTGCCAGCAGCGTAGAAGGGGTTGCTAACTATGGCTACACCTTC. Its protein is CASSVEGVANYGYTF.

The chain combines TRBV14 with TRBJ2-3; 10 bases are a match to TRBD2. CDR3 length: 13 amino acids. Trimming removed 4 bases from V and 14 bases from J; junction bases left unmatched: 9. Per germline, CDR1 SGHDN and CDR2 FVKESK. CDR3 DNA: TGTGCCAGCAGCCTGACAACTAGCGGGACAGCGTATTTT. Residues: CASSLTTSGTAYF.

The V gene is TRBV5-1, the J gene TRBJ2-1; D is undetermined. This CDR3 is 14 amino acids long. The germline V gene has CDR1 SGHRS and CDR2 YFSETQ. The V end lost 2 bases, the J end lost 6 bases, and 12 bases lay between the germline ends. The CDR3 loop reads CASSLGSDLNEQFF. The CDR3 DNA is TGCGCCAGCAGCTTAGGCTCGGATCTCAATGAGCAGTTCTTC.

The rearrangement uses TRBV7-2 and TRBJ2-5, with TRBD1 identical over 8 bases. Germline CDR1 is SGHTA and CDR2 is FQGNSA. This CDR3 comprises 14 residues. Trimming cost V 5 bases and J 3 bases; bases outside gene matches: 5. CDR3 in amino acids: CASSGQGGKETQYF. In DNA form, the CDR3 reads TGTGCCAGCAGCGGACAGGGTGGGAAAGAGACCCAGTACTTC.

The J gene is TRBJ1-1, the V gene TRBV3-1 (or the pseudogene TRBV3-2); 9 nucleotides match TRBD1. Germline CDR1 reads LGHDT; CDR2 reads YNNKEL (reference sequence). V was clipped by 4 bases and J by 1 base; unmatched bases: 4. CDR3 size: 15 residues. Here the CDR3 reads CASSLQGARNTEAFF. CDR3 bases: TGTGCCAGCAGCCTACAGGGGGCGAGGAACACTGAAGCTTTCTTT.

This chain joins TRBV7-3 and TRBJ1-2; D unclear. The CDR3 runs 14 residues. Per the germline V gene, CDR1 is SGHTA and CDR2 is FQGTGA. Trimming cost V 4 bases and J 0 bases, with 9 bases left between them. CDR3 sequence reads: CASSSDGSNYGYTF. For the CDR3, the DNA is TGTGCCAGCAGCTCGGACGGATCTAACTATGGCTACACCTTC.